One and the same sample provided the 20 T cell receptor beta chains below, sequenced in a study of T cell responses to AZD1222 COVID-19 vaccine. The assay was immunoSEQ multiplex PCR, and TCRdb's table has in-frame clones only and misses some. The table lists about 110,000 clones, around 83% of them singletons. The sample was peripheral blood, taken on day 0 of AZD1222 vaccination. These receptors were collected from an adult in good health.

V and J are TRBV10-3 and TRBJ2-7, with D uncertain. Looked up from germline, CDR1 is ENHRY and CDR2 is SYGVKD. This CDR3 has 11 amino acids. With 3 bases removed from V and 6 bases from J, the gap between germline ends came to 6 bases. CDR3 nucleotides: TGTGCCATCAGTGAATTTGTCGAGCAGTACTTC. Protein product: CAISEFVEQYF.

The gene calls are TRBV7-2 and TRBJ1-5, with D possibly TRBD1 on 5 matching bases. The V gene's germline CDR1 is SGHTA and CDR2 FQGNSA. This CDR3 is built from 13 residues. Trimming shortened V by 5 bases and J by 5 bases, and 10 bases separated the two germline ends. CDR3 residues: CASSTREYQPQHF. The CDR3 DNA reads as TGTGCCAGCAGCACCAGGGAGTATCAGCCCCAGCATTTT.

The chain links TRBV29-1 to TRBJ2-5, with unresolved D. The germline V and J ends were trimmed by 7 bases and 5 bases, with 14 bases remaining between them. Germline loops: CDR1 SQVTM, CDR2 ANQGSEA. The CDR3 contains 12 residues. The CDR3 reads CSAWYDSETQYF. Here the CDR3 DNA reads TGCAGCGCATGGTATGATTCGGAGACCCAGTACTTC.

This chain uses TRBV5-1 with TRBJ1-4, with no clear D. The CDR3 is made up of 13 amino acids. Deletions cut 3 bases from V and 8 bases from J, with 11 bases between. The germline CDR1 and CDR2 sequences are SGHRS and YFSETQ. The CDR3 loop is CASSSRKYEKLFF. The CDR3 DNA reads TGCGCCAGCAGCTCCCGAAAGTACGAAAAACTGTTTTTT.

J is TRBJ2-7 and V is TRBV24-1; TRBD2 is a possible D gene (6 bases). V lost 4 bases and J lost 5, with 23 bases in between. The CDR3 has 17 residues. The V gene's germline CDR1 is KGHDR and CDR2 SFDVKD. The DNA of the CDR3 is TGTGCCACCAGTGACCCGAGTGCGGGACGTATGTCGGACGAGCAGTACTTC. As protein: CATSDPSAGRMSDEQYF.

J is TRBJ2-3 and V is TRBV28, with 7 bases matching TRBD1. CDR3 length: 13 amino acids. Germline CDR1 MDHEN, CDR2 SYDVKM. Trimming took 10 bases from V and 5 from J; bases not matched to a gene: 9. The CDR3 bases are TGTGCCATCCTAGGGGGCCGGGGAGATACGCAGTATTTT. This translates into CAILGGRGDTQYF.

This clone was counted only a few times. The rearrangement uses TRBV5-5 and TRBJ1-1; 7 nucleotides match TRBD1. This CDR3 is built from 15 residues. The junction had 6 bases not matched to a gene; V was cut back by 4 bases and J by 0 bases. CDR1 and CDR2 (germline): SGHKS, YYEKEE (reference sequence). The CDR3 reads CASSTGQLMNTEAFF. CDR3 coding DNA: TGTGCCAGCAGCACGGGACAGCTCATGAACACTGAAGCTTTCTTT. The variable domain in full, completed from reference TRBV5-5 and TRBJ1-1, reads DAGVTQSPTHLIKTRGQQVTLRCSPISGHKSVSWYQQVLGQGPQFIFQYYEKEERGRGNFPDRFSARQFPNYSSELNVNALLLGDSALYLCASSTGQLMNTEAFFGQGTRLTVV.

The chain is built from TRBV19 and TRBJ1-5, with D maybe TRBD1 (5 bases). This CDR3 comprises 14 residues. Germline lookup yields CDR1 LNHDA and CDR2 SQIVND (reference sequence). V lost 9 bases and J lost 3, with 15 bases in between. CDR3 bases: TGTGCCAGCACACGGGGGGGGAACAATCAGCCCCAGCATTTT. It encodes CASTRGGNNQPQHF. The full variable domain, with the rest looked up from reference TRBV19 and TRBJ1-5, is DGGITQSPKYLFRKEGQNVTLSCEQNLNHDAMYWYRQDPGQGLRLIYYSQIVNDFQKGDIAEGYSVSREKKESFPLTVTSAQKNPTAFYLCASTRGGNNQPQHFGDGTRLSIL.

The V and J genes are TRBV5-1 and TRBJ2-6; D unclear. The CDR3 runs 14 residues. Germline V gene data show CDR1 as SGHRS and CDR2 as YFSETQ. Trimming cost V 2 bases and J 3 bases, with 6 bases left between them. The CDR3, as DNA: TGCGCCAGCAGCTTAACCCGTGGGGCCAACGTCCTGACTTTC. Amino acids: CASSLTRGANVLTF.

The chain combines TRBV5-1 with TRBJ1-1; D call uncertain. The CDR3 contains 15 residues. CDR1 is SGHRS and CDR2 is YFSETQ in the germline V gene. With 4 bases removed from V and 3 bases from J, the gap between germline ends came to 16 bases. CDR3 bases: TGCGCCAGCAGCCCCGGGAGGGTGCTTGACACTGAAGCTTTCTTT. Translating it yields CASSPGRVLDTEAFF.

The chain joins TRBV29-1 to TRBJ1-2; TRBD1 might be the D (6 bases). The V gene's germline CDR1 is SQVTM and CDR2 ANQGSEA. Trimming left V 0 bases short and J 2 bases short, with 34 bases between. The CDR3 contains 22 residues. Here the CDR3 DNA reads TGCAGCGTTGAAGAGGTGCAGGGGCGAGGTCGGACCCGGGATTGGGTAAACTATGGCTACACCTTC. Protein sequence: CSVEEVQGRGRTRDWVNYGYTF.

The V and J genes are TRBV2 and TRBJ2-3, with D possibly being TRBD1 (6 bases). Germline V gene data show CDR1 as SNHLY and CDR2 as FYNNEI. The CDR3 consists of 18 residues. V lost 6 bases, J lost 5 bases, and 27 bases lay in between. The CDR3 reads CASREREGRGQRGDTQYF. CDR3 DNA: TGTGCCAGCAGGGAGAGAGAGGGCAGGGGCCAGCGTGGAGATACGCAGTATTTT.

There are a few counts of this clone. The CDR3 spells CASSPYRDPYEQYF. For the CDR3, the DNA is TGTGCCAGCAGCCCCTACAGGGACCCCTACGAGCAGTACTTC. The chain uses TRBV7-9 and TRBJ2-7; D perhaps matches TRBD1 (6 bases). The CDR3 has 14 residues. V dropped 5 bases and J dropped 2 bases, with 13 bases sitting between them. Germline V gene sequence: CDR1 SEHNR, CDR2 FQNEAQ (reference sequence).

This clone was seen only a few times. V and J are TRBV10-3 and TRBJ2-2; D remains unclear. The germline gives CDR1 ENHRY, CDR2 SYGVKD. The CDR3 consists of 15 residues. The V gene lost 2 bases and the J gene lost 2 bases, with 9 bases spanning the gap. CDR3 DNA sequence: TGTGCCATCAGTGAGCTGGACCGTAACACCGGGGAGCTGTTTTTT. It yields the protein CAISELDRNTGELFF.

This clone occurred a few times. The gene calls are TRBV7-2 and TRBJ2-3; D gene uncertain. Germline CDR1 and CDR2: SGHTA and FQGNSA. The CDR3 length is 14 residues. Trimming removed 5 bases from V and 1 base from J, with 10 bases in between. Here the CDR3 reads CASSRRWGTDTQYF. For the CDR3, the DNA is TGTGCCAGCAGCAGACGGTGGGGCACAGATACGCAGTATTTT.

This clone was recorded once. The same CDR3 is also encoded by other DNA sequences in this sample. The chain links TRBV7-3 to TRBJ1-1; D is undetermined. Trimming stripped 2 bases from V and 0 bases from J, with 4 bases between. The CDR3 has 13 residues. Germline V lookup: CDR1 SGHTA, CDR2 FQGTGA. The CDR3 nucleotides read TGTGCCAGCAGCTTAGGCATGAACACTGAAGCTTTCTTT. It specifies CASSLGMNTEAFF.

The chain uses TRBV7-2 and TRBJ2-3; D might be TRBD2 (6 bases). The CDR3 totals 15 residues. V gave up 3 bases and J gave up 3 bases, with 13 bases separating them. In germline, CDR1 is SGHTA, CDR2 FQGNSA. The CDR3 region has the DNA TGTGCCAGCAGCTTCGGTGGCGGGGCGACAGATACGCAGTATTTT. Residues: CASSFGGGATDTQYF. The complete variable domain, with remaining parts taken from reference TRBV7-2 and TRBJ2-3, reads GAGVSQSPSNKVTEKGKDVELRCDPISGHTALYWYRQSLGQGLEFLIYFQGNSAPDKSGLPSDRFSAERTGGSVSTLTIQRTQQEDSAVYLCASSFGGGATDTQYFGPGTRLTVL.

This CDR3 reads CASSPIPGVASSGNTIYF. In nucleotides, the CDR3 is TGTGCCAGCAGCCCTATCCCGGGAGTTGCTAGCTCTGGAAACACCATATATTTT. The chain is built from TRBV7-9 and TRBJ1-3; D uncertain. Germline V gene data show CDR1 as SEHNR and CDR2 as FQNEAQ (reference sequence). The CDR3 loop spans 18 amino acids. V was clipped by 5 bases and J by 0 bases, with 20 bases between them.

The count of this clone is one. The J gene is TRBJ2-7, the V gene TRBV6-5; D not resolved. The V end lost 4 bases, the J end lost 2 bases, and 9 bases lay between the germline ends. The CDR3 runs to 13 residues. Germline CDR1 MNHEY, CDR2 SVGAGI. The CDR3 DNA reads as TGTGCCAGCAGTTCCCCTCGGGCCTACGAGCAGTACTTC. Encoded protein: CASSSPRAYEQYF.

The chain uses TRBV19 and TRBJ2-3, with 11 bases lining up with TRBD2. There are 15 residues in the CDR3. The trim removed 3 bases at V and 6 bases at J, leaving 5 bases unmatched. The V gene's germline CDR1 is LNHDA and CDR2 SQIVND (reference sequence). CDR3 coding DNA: TGTGCCAGTAGTATCCCGACTAGCGGGGACGATACGCAGTATTTT. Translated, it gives CASSIPTSGDDTQYF. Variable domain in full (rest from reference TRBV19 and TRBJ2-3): DGGITQSPKYLFRKEGQNVTLSCEQNLNHDAMYWYRQDPGQGLRLIYYSQIVNDFQKGDIAEGYSVSREKKESFPLTVTSAQKNPTAFYLCASSIPTSGDDTQYFGPGTRLTVL.